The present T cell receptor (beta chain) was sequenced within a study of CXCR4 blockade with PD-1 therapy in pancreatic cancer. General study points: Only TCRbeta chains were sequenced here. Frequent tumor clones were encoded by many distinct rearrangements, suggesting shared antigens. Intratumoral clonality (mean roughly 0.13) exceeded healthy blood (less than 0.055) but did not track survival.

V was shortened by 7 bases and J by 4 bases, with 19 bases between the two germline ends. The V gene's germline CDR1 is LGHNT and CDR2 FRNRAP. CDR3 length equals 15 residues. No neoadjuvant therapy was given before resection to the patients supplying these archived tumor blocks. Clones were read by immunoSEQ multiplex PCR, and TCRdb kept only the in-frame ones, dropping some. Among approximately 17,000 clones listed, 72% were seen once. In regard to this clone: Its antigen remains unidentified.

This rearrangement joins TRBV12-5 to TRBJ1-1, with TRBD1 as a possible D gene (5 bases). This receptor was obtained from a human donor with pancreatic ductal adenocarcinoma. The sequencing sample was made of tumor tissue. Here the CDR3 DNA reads TGTGCTAGTGTCCCTATGCAGGGAGAGGGCACTGAAGCTTTCTTT. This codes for CASVPMQGEGTEAFF.